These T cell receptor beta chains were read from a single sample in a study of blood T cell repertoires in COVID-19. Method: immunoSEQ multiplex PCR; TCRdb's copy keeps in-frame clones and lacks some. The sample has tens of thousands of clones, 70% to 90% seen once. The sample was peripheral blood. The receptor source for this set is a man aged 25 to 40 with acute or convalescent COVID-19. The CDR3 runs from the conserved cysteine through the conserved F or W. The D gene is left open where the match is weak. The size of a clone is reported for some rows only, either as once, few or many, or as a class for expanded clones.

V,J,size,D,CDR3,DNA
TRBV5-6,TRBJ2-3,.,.,CASSLGSGGTDTQYF,TGTGCCAGCAGCTTGGGGTCAGGGGGCACAGATACGCAGTATTTT
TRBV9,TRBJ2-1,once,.,CASSERAGPSYNEQFF,TGTGCCAGCAGCGAGAGAGCGGGCCCATCCTACAATGAGCAGTTCTTC
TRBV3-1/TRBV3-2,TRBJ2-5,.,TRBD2,CASSTGLQETQYF,TGTGCCAGCAGCACGGGACTACAAGAGACCCAGTACTTC
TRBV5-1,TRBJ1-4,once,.,CASSPDMGNNEKLFF,TGCGCCAGCAGCCCGGACATGGGTAACAATGAAAAACTGTTTTTT
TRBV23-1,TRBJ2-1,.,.,CASSQYGLDNEQFF,TGCGCCAGCAGTCAATACGGTCTCGACAATGAGCAGTTCTTC
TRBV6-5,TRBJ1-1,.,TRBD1,CASSYTDRGEAFF,TGTGCCAGCAGTTACACCGACAGGGGAGAAGCTTTCTTT
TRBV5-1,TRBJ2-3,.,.,CASGGPGDTQYF,TGCGCCAGCGGGGGCCCCGGAGATACGCAGTATTTT
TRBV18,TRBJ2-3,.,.,CASSPGQLSTDTQYF,TGTGCCAGCTCACCCGGACAGTTAAGCACAGATACGCAGTATTTT
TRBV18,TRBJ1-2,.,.,CASSSARESNYGYTF,TGTGCCAGCTCGTCCGCGAGGGAATCTAACTATGGCTACACCTTC
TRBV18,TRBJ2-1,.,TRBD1,CASSPLQGAPPEGQFF,TGTGCCAGCTCACCACTTCAGGGGGCCCCTCCTGAAGGGCAGTTCTTC
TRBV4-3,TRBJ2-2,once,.,CASSQDRRELSIGELFF,TGCGCCAGCAGCCAAGATCGGAGGGAGCTCTCTATCGGGGAGCTGTTTTTT
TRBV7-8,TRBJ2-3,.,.,CASSLVQGQDTDTQYF,TGTGCCAGCAGCTTAGTGCAGGGCCAAGACACAGATACGCAGTATTTT
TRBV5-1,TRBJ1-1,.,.,CASSLAGREGTEAFF,TGCGCCAGCAGCTTGGCGGGCCGGGAGGGGACTGAAGCTTTCTTT
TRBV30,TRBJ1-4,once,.,CAWRPATNEKLFF,TGTGCCTGGAGGCCAGCAACTAATGAAAAACTGTTTTTT
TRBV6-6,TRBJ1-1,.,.,CASSYVLGVATEAFF,TGTGCCAGCAGTTACGTCTTAGGGGTTGCCACTGAAGCTTTCTTT
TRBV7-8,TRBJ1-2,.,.,CASSTSGAGAGGYTF,TGTGCCAGCAGCACTAGTGGGGCGGGGGCTGGAGGCTACACCTTC
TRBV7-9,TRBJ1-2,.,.,CASSLVVANYGYTF,TGTGCCAGCAGCTTGGTGGTAGCTAACTATGGCTACACCTTC
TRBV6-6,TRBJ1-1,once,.,CASSSVQGTEAFF,TGTGCCAGCAGCTCCGTACAGGGTACTGAAGCTTTCTTT
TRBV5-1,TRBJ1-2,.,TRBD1,CASSVSTGGSIYGYTF,TGCGCCAGCAGCGTGTCTACAGGGGGAAGTATCTATGGCTACACCTTC
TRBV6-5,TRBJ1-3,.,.,CASSRQSSGNTIYF,TGTGCCAGCAGTCGACAGAGCTCTGGAAACACCATATATTTT
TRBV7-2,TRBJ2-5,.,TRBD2,CASSPSGESGETQYF,TGTGCCAGCAGCCCAAGCGGGGAGTCGGGGGAGACCCAGTACTTC
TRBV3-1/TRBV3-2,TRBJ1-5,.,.,CASSRGGQPQHF,TGTGCCAGCAGCCGAGGTGGCCAGCCCCAGCATTTT
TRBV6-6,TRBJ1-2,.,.,CASSPVRGNYGYTF,TGTGCCAGCAGCCCCGTCAGGGGTAACTATGGCTACACCTTC
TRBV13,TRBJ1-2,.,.,CASSLGPLYGYTF,TGTGCCAGCAGCTTAGGCCCTCTCTATGGCTACACCTTC
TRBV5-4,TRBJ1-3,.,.,CASSFSGNRNTIYF,TGTGCCAGCAGCTTCTCGGGGAACCGTAACACCATATATTTT
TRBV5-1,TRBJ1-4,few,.,CASSRYGGREEKLFF,TGCGCCAGCAGCCGCTACGGGGGTAGGGAGGAAAAACTGTTTTTT